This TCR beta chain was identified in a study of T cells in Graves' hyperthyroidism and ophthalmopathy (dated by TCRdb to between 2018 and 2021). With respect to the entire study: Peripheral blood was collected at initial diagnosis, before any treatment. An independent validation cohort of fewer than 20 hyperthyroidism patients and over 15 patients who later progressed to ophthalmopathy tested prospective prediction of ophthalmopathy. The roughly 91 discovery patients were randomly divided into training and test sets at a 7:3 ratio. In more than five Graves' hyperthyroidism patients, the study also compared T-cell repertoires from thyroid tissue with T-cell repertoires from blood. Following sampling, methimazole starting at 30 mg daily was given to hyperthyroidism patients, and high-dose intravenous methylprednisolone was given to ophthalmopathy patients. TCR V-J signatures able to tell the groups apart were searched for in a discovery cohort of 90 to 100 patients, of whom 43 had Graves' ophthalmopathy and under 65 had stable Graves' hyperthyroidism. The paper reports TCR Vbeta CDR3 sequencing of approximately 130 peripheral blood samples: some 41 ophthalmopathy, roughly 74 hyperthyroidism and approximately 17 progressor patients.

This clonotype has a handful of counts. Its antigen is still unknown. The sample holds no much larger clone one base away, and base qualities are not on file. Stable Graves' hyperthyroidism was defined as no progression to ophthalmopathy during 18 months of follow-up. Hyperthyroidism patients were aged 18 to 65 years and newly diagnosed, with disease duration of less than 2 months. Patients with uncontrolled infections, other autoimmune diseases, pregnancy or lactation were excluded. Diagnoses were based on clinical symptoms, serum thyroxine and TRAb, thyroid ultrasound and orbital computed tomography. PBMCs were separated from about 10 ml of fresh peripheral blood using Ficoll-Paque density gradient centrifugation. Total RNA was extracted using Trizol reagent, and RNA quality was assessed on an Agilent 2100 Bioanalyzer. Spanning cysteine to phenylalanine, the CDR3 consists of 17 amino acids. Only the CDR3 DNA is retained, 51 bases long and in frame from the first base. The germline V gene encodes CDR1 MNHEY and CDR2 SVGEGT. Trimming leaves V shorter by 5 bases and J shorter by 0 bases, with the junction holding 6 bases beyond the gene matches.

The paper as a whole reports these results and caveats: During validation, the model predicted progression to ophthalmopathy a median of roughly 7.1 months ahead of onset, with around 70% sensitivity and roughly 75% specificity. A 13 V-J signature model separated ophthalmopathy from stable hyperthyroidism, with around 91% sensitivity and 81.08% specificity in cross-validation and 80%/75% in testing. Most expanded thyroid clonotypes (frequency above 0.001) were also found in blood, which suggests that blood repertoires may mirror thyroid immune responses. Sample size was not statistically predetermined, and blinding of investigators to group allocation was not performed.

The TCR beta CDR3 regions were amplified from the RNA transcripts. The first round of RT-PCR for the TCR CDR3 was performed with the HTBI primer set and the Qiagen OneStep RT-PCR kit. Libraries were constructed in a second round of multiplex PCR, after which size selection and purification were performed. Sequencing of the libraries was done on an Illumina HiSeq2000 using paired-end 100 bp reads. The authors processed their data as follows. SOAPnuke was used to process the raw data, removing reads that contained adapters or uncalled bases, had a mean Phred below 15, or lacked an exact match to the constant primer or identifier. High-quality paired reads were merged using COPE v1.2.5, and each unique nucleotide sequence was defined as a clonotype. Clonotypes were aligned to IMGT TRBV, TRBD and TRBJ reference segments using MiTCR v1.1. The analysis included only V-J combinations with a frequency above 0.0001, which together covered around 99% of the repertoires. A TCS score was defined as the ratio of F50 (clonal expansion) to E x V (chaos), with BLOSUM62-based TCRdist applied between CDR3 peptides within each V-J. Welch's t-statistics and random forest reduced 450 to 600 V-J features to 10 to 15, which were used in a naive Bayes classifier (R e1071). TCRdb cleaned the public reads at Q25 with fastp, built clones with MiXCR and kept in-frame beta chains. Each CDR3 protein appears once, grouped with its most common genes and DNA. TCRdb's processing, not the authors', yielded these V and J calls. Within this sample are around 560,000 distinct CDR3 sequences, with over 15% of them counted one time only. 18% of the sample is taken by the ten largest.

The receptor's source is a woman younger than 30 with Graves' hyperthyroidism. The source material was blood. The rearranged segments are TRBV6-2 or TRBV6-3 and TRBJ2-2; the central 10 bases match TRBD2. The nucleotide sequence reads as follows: TGTGCCAGCAGTCTTTTTAGCGGGGGGTCGAACACCGGGGAGCTGTTTTTT. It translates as CASSLFSGGSNTGELFF.